The subject of this entry is one TCR beta chain. The antigen remains unidentified. Profiled with immunoSEQ multiplex PCR; TCRdb holds only in-frame clones, not every one. The sample has tens of thousands of clones, about 76% seen once; the top ten hold over 1.1%. Trimming stripped 0 bases from V and 7 bases from J, with 13 bases between. This CDR3 comprises 14 residues. Per the germline V gene, CDR1 is SGHTA and CDR2 is FQGNSA. This sample was taken from a study of OX40 agonist ivuxolimab in advanced cancers. The study's findings and limits: Expanded clones were, on average, more numerous among CD8+ T cells than CD4+.

The receptor was isolated from an adult with an advanced solid tumor such as melanoma, head and neck, liver or kidney cancer. Sample: CD4+ or CD8+ T cells sorted from blood, taken in a trial of the OX40 agonist ivuxolimab. The chain recombines TRBV7-2 with TRBJ2-7; tentative D call: TRBD2 (6 bases). CDR3 in DNA: TGTGCCAGCAGCTTAGCTAGCGGCCCTAGGGAGCAGTACTTC. It translates to CASSLASGPREQYF.